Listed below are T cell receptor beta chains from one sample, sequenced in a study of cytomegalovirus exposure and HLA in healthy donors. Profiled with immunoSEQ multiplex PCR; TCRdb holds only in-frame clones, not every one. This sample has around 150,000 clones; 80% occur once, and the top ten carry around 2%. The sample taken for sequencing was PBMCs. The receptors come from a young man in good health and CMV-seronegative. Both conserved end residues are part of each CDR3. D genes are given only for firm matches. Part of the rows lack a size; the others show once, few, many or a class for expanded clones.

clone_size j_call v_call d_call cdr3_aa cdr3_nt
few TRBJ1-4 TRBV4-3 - CASSQDFRRDRTNEKLFF TGCGCCAGCAGCCAAGATTTTAGGAGGGATCGTACTAATGAAAAACTGTTTTTT
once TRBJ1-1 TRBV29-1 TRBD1 CSVEATGVNTEAFF TGCAGCGTTGAAGCGACAGGGGTAAACACTGAAGCTTTCTTT
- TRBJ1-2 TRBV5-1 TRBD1 CASGRDSPSSNYGYTF TGCGCCAGCGGAAGGGACAGCCCATCTTCTAACTATGGCTACACCTTC
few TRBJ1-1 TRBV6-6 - CASSSLPGDTEAFF TGTGCCAGCAGCTCTCTCCCGGGGGACACTGAAGCTTTCTTT
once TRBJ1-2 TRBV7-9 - CASSLEAGANYGYTF TGTGCCAGCAGCTTAGAGGCAGGGGCTAACTATGGCTACACCTTC
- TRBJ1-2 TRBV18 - CASSHGAANYGYTF TGTGCCAGCTCTCATGGGGCCGCTAACTATGGCTACACCTTC
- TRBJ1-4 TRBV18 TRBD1 CASSPGTGGEKLFF TGTGCCAGCTCCCCCGGGACAGGGGGTGAAAAACTGTTTTTT
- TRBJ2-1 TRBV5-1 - CASSTDSGYNEQFF TGCGCCAGCAGCACCGATAGCGGCTACAATGAGCAGTTCTTC
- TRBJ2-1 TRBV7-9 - CASSSSQRVAYNEQFF TGTGCCAGCAGCTCCTCACAGCGGGTGGCCTACAATGAGCAGTTCTTC
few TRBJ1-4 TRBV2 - CASSEVSDEKLFF TGTGCCAGCAGTGAAGTGTCAGATGAAAAACTGTTTTTT
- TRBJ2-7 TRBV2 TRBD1 CASSDPGQGKSYEQYF TGTGCCAGCAGTGACCCCGGACAGGGCAAGTCCTACGAGCAGTACTTC
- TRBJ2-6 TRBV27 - CASSLQGFKSGANVLTF TGTGCCAGCAGTTTACAGGGTTTTAAGTCTGGGGCCAACGTCCTGACTTTC
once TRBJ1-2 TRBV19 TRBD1 CASTSTGAFYGYTF TGTGCCAGTACCTCGACAGGGGCATTCTATGGCTACACCTTC
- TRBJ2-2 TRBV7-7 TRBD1 CASSLDRTTGELFF TGTGCCAGCAGCTTGGACAGGACCACCGGGGAGCTGTTTTTT
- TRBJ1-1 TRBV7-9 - CSSSLIANTEAFF TGTTCCAGCAGCCTTATAGCGAACACTGAAGCTTTCTTT
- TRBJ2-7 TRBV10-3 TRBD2 CAISDPLAGVRTYEQYF TGTGCCATCAGTGACCCTCTAGCGGGAGTGAGAACCTACGAGCAGTACTTC
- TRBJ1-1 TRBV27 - CASSFWGRGNTEAFF TGTGCCAGCAGTTTCTGGGGGAGGGGGAACACTGAAGCTTTCTTT
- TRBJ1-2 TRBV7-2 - CASSSGAAGYTF TGTGCCAGCAGCTCTGGCGCGGCGGGCTACACCTTC
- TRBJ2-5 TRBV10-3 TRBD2 CAIRKGASGRVEETQYF TGTGCCATCAGGAAGGGGGCTAGCGGGAGGGTGGAAGAGACCCAGTACTTC
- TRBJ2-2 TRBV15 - CATARRGNTGELFF TGTGCCACCGCCCGGAGGGGAAACACCGGGGAGCTGTTTTTT
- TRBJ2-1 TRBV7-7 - CASSPGFHNNEQFF TGTGCTAGCAGCCCGGGATTTCATAACAATGAGCAGTTCTTC
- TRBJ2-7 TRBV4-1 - CASSQEGSSYEQYF TGCGCCAGCAGCCAAGAAGGTAGCTCCTACGAGCAGTACTTC
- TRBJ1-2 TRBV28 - CASRTTGSRGYTF TGTGCCAGCAGAACTACAGGGTCTAGGGGCTACACCTTC
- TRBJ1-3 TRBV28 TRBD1 CASGYRGFGNTIYF TGTGCCAGCGGATACAGGGGATTTGGAAACACCATATATTTT
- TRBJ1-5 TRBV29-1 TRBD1 CSVGLQGGEPQHF TGCAGCGTTGGCTTACAGGGGGGTGAGCCCCAGCATTTT
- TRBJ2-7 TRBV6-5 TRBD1 CASSTQGQSEQYF TGTGCCAGCAGCACCCAGGGACAGAGCGAGCAGTACTTC
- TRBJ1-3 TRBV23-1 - CASGGKDTGNTIYF TGCGCCAGCGGGGGGAAGGATACTGGAAACACCATATATTTT
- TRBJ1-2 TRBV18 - CASSHKLMENNYGYTF TGTGCCAGCTCGCATAAGTTAATGGAGAATAACTATGGCTACACCTTC
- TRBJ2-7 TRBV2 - CASRHPGLKTYEQYF TGTGCCAGCAGGCATCCGGGACTCAAAACCTACGAGCAGTACTTC
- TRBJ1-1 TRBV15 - CATSREGRGTEAFF TGTGCCACCAGCAGAGAGGGGCGGGGAACTGAAGCTTTCTTT